A single sample is the source of the 27 T cell receptor beta chains below, sequenced in a study of blood T cells in healthy people across ages. It was with a sample-barcoded 5' primer and a J-beta primer mix that a second PCR of about 7 to 12 cycles was run. TCRdb reanalysed the 5' RACE reads using MiXCR and keeps one entry per CDR3 protein. The profile shows about 1.8 million distinct CDR3 sequences, just under 50% of them singletons. The sequencing input was blood. All receptors come from a woman between 35 and 50 years old in good health.

This clonotype was detected a few times. The chain employs TRBV6-6 and TRBJ2-7; 7 bases line up with TRBD1. V lost 6 bases, J lost 6 bases, and 8 bases stayed unmatched. The CDR3 has 13 amino acids. In germline, CDR1 is MNHNY, CDR2 SVGAGI (reference sequence). Here the CDR3 reads CASSHSRGTEQYF. The CDR3 DNA sequence: TGTGCCAGCAGCCACAGCAGGGGGACCGAGCAGTACTTC.

The table lists this clonotype with a few counts. This chain uses TRBV15 with TRBJ1-2; 8 bases fit TRBD1. In germline, CDR1 is LNHNV, CDR2 YYDKDF (reference sequence). V trimming: 0 bases; J trimming: 8 bases; junction bases outside the gene matches: 11. The CDR3 sequence is 16 residues long. The CDR3 coding sequence is TGTGCCACCAGCAGAGATTCCGGGCAGGGGGCGGAGGGCTACACCTTC. Translated, it gives CATSRDSGQGAEGYTF.

This clonotype was observed once. The CDR3 nucleotides read TGTGCCAGCAGCTCGGGACATCCCAATCAGCCCCAGCATTTT. This translates into CASSSGHPNQPQHF. J is TRBJ1-5 and V is TRBV7-3; TRBD1 might be the D (6 bases). The CDR3 sequence is 14 residues long. Trimming removed 4 bases from V and 3 bases from J, with 10 bases in between. CDR1 is SGHTA, CDR2 FQGTGA, per germline.

There are a few counts of this clonotype. The gene calls are TRBV20-1 and TRBJ2-7, with D tentatively TRBD1 (5 bases). The CDR3 is 14 residues long. Trimming stripped 2 bases from V and 0 bases from J, with 11 bases between. The V gene's germline CDR1 is DFQATT and CDR2 SNEGSKA (reference sequence). CDR3 amino acids: CSARSAGRSYEQYF. CDR3 nucleotides: TGCAGTGCTAGAAGTGCAGGGCGCTCCTACGAGCAGTACTTC.

The J gene is TRBJ2-1, the V gene TRBV29-1; D remains unclear. The V end was cut by 7 bases, the J end by 7 bases, with 14 bases between. The CDR3 contains 12 residues. Germline CDR1 reads SQVTM; CDR2 reads ANQGSEA. The CDR3 DNA is TGCAGCGCCGAACCCTCTATAAATGAGCAGTTCTTC. Its translation is CSAEPSINEQFF.

This chain uses TRBV28 with TRBJ2-5; 14 bases line up with TRBD2. CDR1 is MDHEN, CDR2 SYDVKM, per germline. The V and J ends lost 6 bases and 5 bases, in that order; junction bases with no gene match: 8. The CDR3 totals 16 residues. CDR3 region: CASSPSTSGGVETQYF. In DNA form, the CDR3 reads TGTGCCAGCAGCCCCTCGACTAGCGGGGGGGTCGAGACCCAGTACTTC.

This chain connects TRBV20-1 to TRBJ2-1; a possible D gene is TRBD2 (5 bases). CDR3 size: 13 residues. Trimming took 1 base from V and 8 from J, leaving 12 bases between them. Germline V CDR1 and CDR2: DFQATT, SNEGSKA (reference sequence). The CDR3 nucleotides read TGCAGTGCTAGAGGTACTAGTCAGGATGAGCAGTTCTTC. Translation: CSARGTSQDEQFF.

CDR3: CASRKLAGVTDTQYF. The DNA of the CDR3 is TGTGCCAGCAGAAAACTAGCGGGAGTCACAGATACGCAGTATTTT. V and J are TRBV6-6 and TRBJ2-3; 11 nucleotides line up with TRBD2. The germline V gene has CDR1 MNHNY and CDR2 SVGAGI (reference sequence). J lost 2 bases, V lost 6 bases, and 4 bases had no gene match. The CDR3 contains 15 residues.

V gene TRBV20-1 combines with J gene TRBJ2-7; 7 nucleotides agree with TRBD1. CDR3 length: 11 residues. J was trimmed by 5 bases and V by 4 bases; bases with no gene match: 2. The germline V gene has CDR1 DFQATT and CDR2 SNEGSKA (reference sequence). In DNA, the CDR3 is TGCAGTGCTATCGACAGGGACGAGCAGTACTTC. This codes for CSAIDRDEQYF.

This clonotype showed up just a few times. This sequence joins TRBV27 and TRBJ2-5; 10 bases are shared with TRBD1. Germline values: CDR1 MNHEY, CDR2 SMNVEV (reference sequence). CDR3 length equals 14 residues. The ends lost 5 bases at V and 6 bases at J; junction bases unmatched: 6. Here the CDR3 reads CASSLPGQGQTQYF. The DNA of the CDR3 is TGTGCCAGCAGTCTACCGGGACAGGGGCAGACCCAGTACTTC.

This clonotype was detected only a few times. V gene TRBV20-1 combines with J gene TRBJ1-4, with 7 bases fitting TRBD1. Trimming took 6 bases from V and 8 from J; bases not matched to a gene: 18. The CDR3 extends over 16 amino acids. Germline CDR1 and CDR2: DFQATT and SNEGSKA (reference sequence). CDR3 region: CSATGGGADVDEKLFF. Written as DNA, the CDR3 is TGCAGTGCCACGGGAGGGGGCGCGGATGTAGACGAAAAACTGTTTTTT.

This clonotype was seen a handful of times. The CDR3 region is CASSFALTSSYEQYF. CDR3 nucleotide sequence: TGTGCCAGCAGCTTCGCGTTGACTAGCTCCTACGAGCAGTACTTC. V and J are TRBV7-9 and TRBJ2-7, with a weak D call TRBD2 (6 bases). Between the trimmed V and J ends, which lost 3 bases and 0 bases, there was a span of 12 bases. The germline gives CDR1 SEHNR, CDR2 FQNEAQ (reference sequence). The CDR3 extends over 15 amino acids.

V and J are TRBV6-2 or TRBV6-3 and TRBJ2-4, with TRBD2 matching over 7 bases. Per germline, CDR1 MNHEY and CDR2 SVGEGT. J lost 3 bases, V lost 4 bases, and 3 bases had no gene match. The CDR3 covers 14 residues. The CDR3 DNA reads TGTGCCAGCAGTTTCCGGGACTACAAAAACATTCAGTACTTC. Amino acid sequence: CASSFRDYKNIQYF.

Points on this clonotype: Its ends do not fully match the called genes, so a read error is possible. The chain carries TRBV3-1 and TRBJ2-1; tentative D call: TRBD2 (5 bases). Per germline, CDR1 LGHDT and CDR2 YNNKEL (reference sequence). The length of the CDR3 is 11 residues. For the CDR3, the DNA is TGTGTCAGCAGCGGTTCTGGTGAGCAGTTCTTC. It specifies CVSSGSGEQFF.

In this sample, this clonotype turned up once. This chain uses TRBV5-6 with TRBJ1-5; D is uncertain. Germline CDR1 SGHDT, CDR2 YYEEEE. The CDR3 covers 15 residues. Deletions cut 0 bases from V and 5 bases from J, with 12 bases between. This chain's CDR3 is CASSLGGRPYQPQHF. CDR3 in DNA: TGTGCCAGCAGCTTGGGGGGTAGGCCGTATCAGCCCCAGCATTTT.

This clonotype has more than one count but fewer than ten. This sequence joins TRBV5-5 and TRBJ2-1; 7 nucleotides line up with TRBD2. Germline V gives CDR1 SGHKS, CDR2 YYEKEE (reference sequence). CDR3 length: 16 amino acids. Losses at the gene ends were 6 bases for V and 8 bases for J; bases not matched to a gene: 17. The CDR3 loop reads CASTINAGVGSHEQFF. The DNA for the CDR3 is TGTGCCAGCACCATAAACGCGGGGGTGGGTTCCCATGAGCAGTTCTTC.

This sequence joins TRBV7-6 and TRBJ2-3; either TRBD1 or TRBD2 may supply D (5 bases each). The germline CDR1 and CDR2 sequences are SGHVS and FNYEAQ. Trimming removed 3 bases from V and 2 bases from J, with 15 bases in between. The CDR3 totals 16 residues. For the CDR3, the DNA is TGTGCCAGCAGCTTGGGAACCGGGACCAACACAGATACGCAGTATTTT. The encoded protein is CASSLGTGTNTDTQYF.

The chain joins TRBV20-1 to TRBJ2-3; 7 bases map to TRBD2. Germline CDR1 is DFQATT and CDR2 is SNEGSKA (reference sequence). Losses at the gene ends were 5 bases for V and 0 bases for J; bases not matched to a gene: 5. This CDR3 spans 14 amino acids. CDR3 bases: TGCAGTGCTCCCCCGGGGGGAAGCACAGATACGCAGTATTTT. Its translation is CSAPPGGSTDTQYF.

This rearrangement joins TRBV3-1 to TRBJ1-4; 9 nucleotides agree with TRBD1. This CDR3 region has 16 residues. The germline V gene has CDR1 LGHDT and CDR2 YNNKEL (reference sequence). V dropped 0 bases and J dropped 5; count of bases not matched to a gene: 4. In DNA form, the CDR3 reads TGTGCCAGCAGCCAAGACGGGGGGACAGGGAATGAAAAACTGTTTTTT. As protein: CASSQDGGTGNEKLFF.

V gene TRBV9 combines with J gene TRBJ2-3, with D unresolved. Germline CDR1 is SGDLS and CDR2 is YYNGEE. The length of the CDR3 is 15 residues. Trimming pared 4 bases from V and 4 bases from J, leaving 16 bases between. CDR3 amino acids: CASSPNSMVADTQYF. In nucleotides, the CDR3 is TGTGCCAGCAGCCCAAATAGCATGGTGGCAGATACGCAGTATTTT.

The V call is TRBV4-3, the J call TRBJ2-3; TRBD2 is a possible D gene (5 bases). This CDR3 contains 17 residues. Germline assignment: CDR1 LGHNA and CDR2 YSLEER. V was cut by 1 base and J by 2 bases, with 16 bases left in between. The CDR3 loop reads CASSQGGSDGFTDTQYF. CDR3 nucleotides: TGCGCCAGCAGCCAAGGGGGTAGCGATGGGTTCACAGATACGCAGTATTTT.

The chain is built from TRBV6-2 or TRBV6-3 and TRBJ1-4; D gene uncertain. Germline CDR1 reads MNHEY; CDR2 reads SVGEGT. Trimming pared 2 bases from V and 6 bases from J, leaving 19 bases between. This CDR3 spans 17 amino acids. The CDR3 loop reads CASSYLGSTVGDEKLFF. CDR3 coding DNA: TGTGCCAGCAGTTACCTCGGGTCGACGGTGGGAGATGAAAAACTGTTTTTT.

V usage is TRBV4-1 and J usage is TRBJ1-5, with D possibly being TRBD1 (5 bases). Germline CDR1 MGHRA, CDR2 YSYEKL. The CDR3 extends over 14 amino acids. Trimming pared 4 bases from V and 6 bases from J, leaving 13 bases between. The CDR3 protein is CASSPYRGAQPQHF. CDR3 in DNA: TGCGCCAGCAGCCCCTACCGAGGGGCTCAGCCCCAGCATTTT.

The V call is TRBV5-1, the J call TRBJ1-4; no clear D gene. V was trimmed by 0 bases and J by 0 bases, leaving 15 bases between them. CDR3 length equals 18 residues. Germline loops: CDR1 SGHRS, CDR2 YFSETQ. The CDR3 loop is CASSLVWGRDATNEKLFF. The CDR3 coding sequence is TGCGCCAGCAGCTTGGTTTGGGGTCGGGATGCAACTAATGAAAAACTGTTTTTT.

The chain links TRBV6-6 to TRBJ1-2; D is ambiguous. This CDR3 is 13 amino acids long. Germline V gives CDR1 MNHNY, CDR2 SVGAGI (reference sequence). Trimming stripped 6 bases from V and 2 bases from J, with 10 bases between. CDR3 loop: CASSPPRNYGYTF. CDR3 sequence (DNA): TGTGCCAGCAGCCCTCCGAGGAACTATGGCTACACCTTC.

V is TRBV5-1 and J is TRBJ1-2; perhaps TRBD1 as D (5 bases). V dropped 0 bases and J dropped 8 bases, with 17 bases sitting between them. Germline V gene lookup returns CDR1 SGHRS and CDR2 YFSETQ. The CDR3 contains 15 residues. The CDR3 bases are TGCGCCAGCAGCTTGGTTGGTACAGCCGAGGGGGGCTACACCTTC. As protein: CASSLVGTAEGGYTF.

This rearrangement joins TRBV7-2 to TRBJ2-1; D call uncertain. V lost 5 bases to trimming and J lost 6 bases, with 17 bases between them. The length of the CDR3 is 15 residues. In germline, CDR1 is SGHTA, CDR2 FQGNSA. The CDR3 here is CASSPPIDRSNEQFF. The DNA for the CDR3 is TGTGCCAGCAGCCCGCCGATTGATCGGAGCAATGAGCAGTTCTTC. Full variable domain (outside the CDR3, taken from reference TRBV7-2 and TRBJ2-1): GAGVSQSPSNKVTEKGKDVELRCDPISGHTALYWYRQSLGQGLEFLIYFQGNSAPDKSGLPSDRFSAERTGGSVSTLTIQRTQQEDSAVYLCASSPPIDRSNEQFFGPGTRLTVL.